This is a list of T cell receptor beta chains from one sample in a study of regulatory T cells in long-lasting Graves disease. TCRdb re-called the multiplex PCR reads through MiXCR, storing one row per CDR3 protein. Among around 400,000 distinct CDR3 sequences listed, roughly a sixth were seen once. The source was peripheral blood mononuclear cells (PBMCs), collected at new diagnosis, from a patient treated with antithyroid drugs. The receptors were sampled from a female donor with Graves disease. Each CDR3 is given with its conserved first and last residue. The order of the fields is clone size, D gene, V gene, J gene, CDR3 length, CDR3 DNA, CDR3 protein. A D gene is named only where the DNA matches it firmly. Size is stated for part of the rows, as once, few or many counts, or as a class when the clone is expanded.

many	-	TRBV7-2	TRBJ1-1	12	TGTGCCAGCAGTCCTGGCAGACCTGAAGCTTTCTTT	CASSPGRPEAFF
few	-	TRBV10-3	TRBJ1-1	13	TGTGCCATCACCGATGAGGAAACTACTGAAGCTTTCTTT	CAITDEETTEAFF
-	TRBD1	TRBV6-5	TRBJ2-1	16	TGTGCCAGCAGTTACTCCGGGACAGGGGTCTACAATGAGCAGTTCTTC	CASSYSGTGVYNEQFF
many	-	TRBV7-9	TRBJ2-2	14	TGTGCCAGCAGCTTAGCATCGGTGTCCGGGGAGCTGTTTTTT	CASSLASVSGELFF
many	TRBD2	TRBV7-9	TRBJ2-7	16	TGTGCCAGCAGCCCGTCGGGGAGGGCTCCTACCTACGAGCAGTACTTC	CASSPSGRAPTYEQYF
many	-	TRBV6-8	TRBJ1-1	14	TGTGCCAGCAGTCTAACAGATATGAACACTGAAGCTTTCTTT	CASSLTDMNTEAFF
-	TRBD1	TRBV27	TRBJ2-7	14	TGTGCCAGCACCGCAGGGGGCGGACGATACGAGCAGTACTTC	CASTAGGGRYEQYF
many	TRBD2	TRBV7-6	TRBJ2-7	14	TGTGCCAGCAGCATGGGAGGGCAGTTCGACGAGCAGTACTTC	CASSMGGQFDEQYF
few	-	TRBV12-3/TRBV12-4	TRBJ1-6	14	TGTGCCAGCAGAGAGGGGGGGCGCGCCTCACCCCTCCACTTT	CASREGGRASPLHF
few	-	TRBV4-1	TRBJ1-2	18	TGCGCCAGCAGCCAAGCATATCGACAGGCCGCCGCTAACTATGGCTACACCTTC	CASSQAYRQAAANYGYTF
-	TRBD2	TRBV6-1	TRBJ2-1	15	TGTGCCAGCACCTACGGCGGGAGGGCCGGGAATGAGCAGTTCTTC	CASTYGGRAGNEQFF
-	TRBD2	TRBV28	TRBJ2-3	17	TGTGCCAGCACCCTAGGCCTTCTAGCGGGAGCCACAGATACGCAGTATTTT	CASTLGLLAGATDTQYF
many	-	TRBV5-1	TRBJ2-7	13	TGCGCCAGCAGCACGGGACGGACCTACGAGCAGTACTTC	CASSTGRTYEQYF
many	-	TRBV20-1	TRBJ2-4	15	TGCAGTGCTAGAGAGGGCGGCGGGGCCAAAAACATTCAGTACTTC	CSAREGGGAKNIQYF
-	TRBD1	TRBV5-1	TRBJ1-2	14	TGCGCCAGCAGCCACGGCTCAGGGGGCTATGGCTACACCTTC	CASSHGSGGYGYTF
many	TRBD1	TRBV6-1	TRBJ1-4	15	TGTGCCAGCAAGGGGACAGGCCACCAAGGGGAAAAACTGTTTTTT	CASKGTGHQGEKLFF
many	TRBD1	TRBV6-1	TRBJ1-1	16	TGTGCCAGCAGTGACCGGGACAGGGGTTCGAACACTGAAGCTTTCTTT	CASSDRDRGSNTEAFF
-	-	TRBV6-1	TRBJ1-5	16	TGTGCCAGCAGTGATTTGTTCAGGGGCGATAATCAGCCCCAGCATTTT	CASSDLFRGDNQPQHF
-	TRBD1	TRBV6-1	TRBJ1-5	15	TGTGCCAGCAGTCCCGGGACAGCCTATAATCAGCCCCAGCATTTT	CASSPGTAYNQPQHF
many	-	TRBV20-1	TRBJ2-3	11	TGCGGTGGGGCTGGGGCAGATACGCAGTATTTT	CGGAGADTQYF
many	-	TRBV4-1	TRBJ1-1	15	TGCGCCAGCAGCCAAGATAACCCGGGGAACACTGAAGCTTTCTTT	CASSQDNPGNTEAFF
many	-	TRBV20-1	TRBJ2-7	13	TGCAGTGCTAGAGAAGGGGGAACCTACGAGCAGTACTTC	CSAREGGTYEQYF
many	TRBD2	TRBV19	TRBJ2-5	15	TGTGCCAGTAGTATCGGACTAGCGGGGGGAAGGACCCAGTACTTC	CASSIGLAGGRTQYF
many	TRBD1	TRBV11-2	TRBJ1-1	17	TGTGCCAGCAGCTCGCCGGACAGGGGGACCATGAACACTGAAGCTTTCTTT	CASSSPDRGTMNTEAFF
-	TRBD1	TRBV12-3/TRBV12-4	TRBJ2-5	16	TGTGCCAGCAGTTTATCCGGGACAGGGCTATCAGAGACCCAGTACTTC	CASSLSGTGLSETQYF
-	TRBD2	TRBV4-1	TRBJ2-3	18	TGCGCCAGCAGCCAGGCCGGGACTAGCGGGAGGTCCACAGATGCGCAGTATTTT	CASSQAGTSGRSTDAQYF
-	-	TRBV12-3/TRBV12-4	TRBJ2-3	15	TGTGCCAGCAGTGCAAGAGGGGGATACACAGATACGCAGTATTTT	CASSARGGYTDTQYF
few	-	TRBV14	TRBJ2-5	16	TGTGCCAGCAGCCAAGACCCTTTGGAGGGAGAAGAGACCCAGTACTTC	CASSQDPLEGEETQYF
many	TRBD1	TRBV20-1	TRBJ2-1	15	TGCAGTGCGCCTACCGGGACAGGGAGCTACAATGAGCAGTTCTTC	CSAPTGTGSYNEQFF
few	TRBD1	TRBV5-5	TRBJ1-2	15	TGTGCCAGCAGCCCCCGGGACAGTGGGCTCCATGGCTACACCTTC	CASSPRDSGLHGYTF
many	-	TRBV6-2/TRBV6-3	TRBJ2-3	15	TGTGCCAGCAGTTACTCGGAACCACCGACAGATACGCAGTATTTT	CASSYSEPPTDTQYF
many	-	TRBV10-3	TRBJ2-3	13	TGTGCCATCAGTGAGTCGGGCACAGATACGCAGTATTTT	CAISESGTDTQYF
many	TRBD1	TRBV7-9	TRBJ2-5	18	TGTGCCAGCGAGGGGACAGGGGCCAACCTTTTCTTAGAAGAGACCCAGTACTTC	CASEGTGANLFLEETQYF
many	TRBD2	TRBV20-1	TRBJ2-1	16	TGCAGTGCCGAAGAAGGACTAGCGGGCTCCTACAATGAGCAGTTCTTC	CSAEEGLAGSYNEQFF
many	TRBD2	TRBV5-5	TRBJ2-5	14	TGTGCCAGCAGCGCACTAGCGGGGTGGGAGACCCAGTACTTC	CASSALAGWETQYF
-	-	TRBV29-1	TRBJ1-4	12	TGCAGCGTACGGGCAGAGAATGAAAAACTGTTTTTT	CSVRAENEKLFF
-	-	TRBV20-1	TRBJ1-1	16	TGCAGTGCTAGGCACAGGGAACTAGGCATGAACACTGAAGCTTTCTTT	CSARHRELGMNTEAFF
few	TRBD2	TRBV20-1	TRBJ2-1	16	TGCAGTGCTAGGGAAAAACTAGCGGGATCCTACAATGAGCAGTTCTTC	CSAREKLAGSYNEQFF
many	TRBD2	TRBV12-3/TRBV12-4	TRBJ2-7	15	TGTGCCAGCAGAGCGGGACTAGCGGGAGTCGGCGAGCAGTACTTC	CASRAGLAGVGEQYF
many	TRBD2	TRBV12-3/TRBV12-4	TRBJ2-7	16	TGTGCCAGCAGCTGGACTAGCGGGAGTAGCGCCAACGAGCAGTACTTC	CASSWTSGSSANEQYF
many	TRBD2	TRBV29-1	TRBJ2-5	13	TGCAGCTCATATAGCGGGAGTCGTGAGACCCAGTACTTC	CSSYSGSRETQYF
many	-	TRBV6-5	TRBJ1-2	18	TGTGCCAGCAGTTACTCTTGGGGTTATGCTGAACCTAACTATGGCTACACCTTC	CASSYSWGYAEPNYGYTF
many	TRBD1	TRBV6-1	TRBJ1-3	17	TGTGCCAGCAGTCAAAAAACAGGGGGCGCTTCTGGAAACACCATATATTTT	CASSQKTGGASGNTIYF
many	-	TRBV4-1	TRBJ1-4	15	TGCGCCAGCAGCCAAGAAGGGGGGGCGGGTGAAAAACTGTTTTTT	CASSQEGGAGEKLFF
-	-	TRBV9	TRBJ1-2	16	TGTGCCAGCAGCGCAAAAAGCGGCGACAGAGCCTATGGCTACACCTTC	CASSAKSGDRAYGYTF
many	-	TRBV28	TRBJ2-7	13	TGTGCCAGCAGAACAGACTGGGCTCGGGAGCAGTACTTC	CASRTDWAREQYF
many	TRBD1	TRBV20-1	TRBJ2-7	15	TGCAGTGCTAGAGCGACAGGGGGTTCATCCTACGAGCAGTACTTC	CSARATGGSSYEQYF
many	-	TRBV5-1	TRBJ1-6	14	TGCGCCAGCAGCTTGCTACAGACAAATTCACCCCTCCACTTT	CASSLLQTNSPLHF
many	-	TRBV6-1	TRBJ2-5	14	TGTGCCAGCAGGCTGGGGCAGGGTTACGAGACCCAGTACTTC	CASRLGQGYETQYF
many	-	TRBV28	TRBJ2-3	15	TGTGCCAGCAGTTTAGGTAGTTCGTTCCCAGATACGCAGTATTTT	CASSLGSSFPDTQYF
many	-	TRBV10-2	TRBJ1-2	15	TGCGCCAGCACAGCAGGGGTAGTGACCCGCTATGGCTACACCTTC	CASTAGVVTRYGYTF